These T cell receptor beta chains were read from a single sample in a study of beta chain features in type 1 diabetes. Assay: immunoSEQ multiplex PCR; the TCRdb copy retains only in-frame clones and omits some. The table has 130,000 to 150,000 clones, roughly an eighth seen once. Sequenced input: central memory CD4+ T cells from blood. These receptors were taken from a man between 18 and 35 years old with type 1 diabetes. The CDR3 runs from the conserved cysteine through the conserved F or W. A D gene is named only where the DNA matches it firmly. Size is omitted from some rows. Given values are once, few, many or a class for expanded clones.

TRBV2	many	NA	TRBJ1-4	CASSELGPNEKLFF	TGTGCCAGCAGCGAGTTGGGACCAAATGAAAAACTGTTTTTT
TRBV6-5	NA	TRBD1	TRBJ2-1	CASSSRDRYNEQFF	TGTGCCAGCAGTAGCCGGGACAGGTACAATGAGCAGTTCTTC
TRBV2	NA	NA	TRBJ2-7	CASSARAGEQYF	TGTGCCAGCAGTGCCAGGGCGGGGGAGCAGTACTTC
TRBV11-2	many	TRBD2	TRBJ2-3	CASSPLAGGTDTQYF	TGTGCCAGCAGCCCCCTAGCGGGGGGCACAGATACGCAGTATTTT
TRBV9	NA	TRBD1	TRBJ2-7	CASSKTGTESSYEQYF	TGTGCCAGCAGCAAGACCGGGACAGAGAGCTCCTACGAGCAGTACTTC
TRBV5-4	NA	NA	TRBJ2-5	CASSLGPEPIQETQYF	TGTGCCAGCAGCTTGGGTCCAGAGCCCATTCAAGAGACCCAGTACTTC
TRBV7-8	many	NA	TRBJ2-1	CASSRVGLRQFF	TGTGCCAGCAGCCGGGTTGGTTTGAGGCAGTTCTTC
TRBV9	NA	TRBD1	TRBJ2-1	CASSAGQGFLNEQFF	TGTGCCAGCAGCGCGGGACAGGGGTTTTTAAATGAGCAGTTCTTC
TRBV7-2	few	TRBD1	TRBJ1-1	CASSARQGMVNTEAFF	TGTGCCAGCAGCGCCAGACAGGGAATGGTGAACACTGAAGCTTTCTTT
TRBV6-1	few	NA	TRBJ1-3	CASSAEWVEWGNTIYF	TGTGCCAGCAGTGCCGAGTGGGTCGAGTGGGGAAACACCATATATTTT
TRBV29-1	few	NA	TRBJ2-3	CSVEELTDTQYF	TGCAGCGTTGAAGAGCTCACAGATACGCAGTATTTT
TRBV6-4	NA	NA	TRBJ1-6	CASSATTDSPLHF	TGTGCCAGCAGTGCCACGACGGATTCACCCCTCCACTTT
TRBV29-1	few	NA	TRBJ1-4	CSVGARANEKLFF	TGCAGCGTTGGGGCCAGGGCTAATGAAAAACTGTTTTTT
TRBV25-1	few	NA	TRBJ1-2	CASSATASNYGYTF	TGTGCCAGCAGTGCGACAGCCTCTAACTATGGCTACACCTTC
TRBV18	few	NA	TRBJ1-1	CASSPFDRKSGAFF	TGTGCCAGCTCACCTTTCGACAGGAAAAGTGGTGCTTTCTTT
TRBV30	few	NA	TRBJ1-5	CASSPPNPQGQPQHF	TGTGCCTCGTCACCGCCCAATCCTCAGGGCCAGCCCCAGCATTTT
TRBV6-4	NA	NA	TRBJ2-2	CASSPLYTGSGELFF	TGTGCCAGCAGTCCCTTATATACGGGGTCCGGGGAGCTGTTTTTT
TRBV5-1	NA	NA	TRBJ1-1	CASSLTGSHTEAFF	TGCGCCAGCAGCTTGACAGGTTCTCACACTGAAGCTTTCTTT
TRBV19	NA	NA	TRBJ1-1	CASSYKLADTEAFF	TGTGCCAGTAGTTACAAACTCGCGGACACTGAAGCTTTCTTT
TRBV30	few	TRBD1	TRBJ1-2	CAWSAHRDRTNYGYTF	TGTGCCTGGAGTGCCCATCGGGACAGAACTAACTATGGCTACACCTTC
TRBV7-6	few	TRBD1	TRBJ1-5	CASSSSGSTGGAGQPQHF	TGTGCCAGCAGCTCGAGTGGAAGTACAGGGGGCGCAGGACAGCCCCAGCATTTT
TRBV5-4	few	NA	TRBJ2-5	CASSPARETQYF	TGTGCCAGCAGCCCCGCCAGGGAGACCCAGTACTTC
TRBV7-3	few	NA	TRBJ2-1	CASSSPPSEQFF	TGTGCCAGCAGCTCCCCCCCTAGTGAGCAGTTCTTC
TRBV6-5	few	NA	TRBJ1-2	CATWGGIADYGYTF	TGTGCCACGTGGGGCGGGATTGCGGACTATGGCTACACCTTC
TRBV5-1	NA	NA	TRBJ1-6	CASSLVLDSPLHF	TGCGCCAGCAGCTTGGTTCTGGATTCACCCCTCCACTTT
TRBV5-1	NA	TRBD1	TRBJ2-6	CASSFGTGGRPRANVLTF	TGCGCCAGCAGCTTCGGGACAGGGGGCCGCCCTAGGGCCAACGTCCTGACTTTC
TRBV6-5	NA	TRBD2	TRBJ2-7	CASVAGSSYEQYF	TGTGCCAGCGTAGCGGGAAGCTCCTACGAGCAGTACTTC
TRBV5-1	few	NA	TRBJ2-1	CASSLGGDNEQFF	TGCGCCAGCAGCTTGGGAGGGGACAATGAGCAGTTCTTC
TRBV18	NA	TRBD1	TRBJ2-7	CASSKTGGHEQYF	TGTGCCAGCTCCAAGACAGGGGGGCACGAGCAGTACTTC
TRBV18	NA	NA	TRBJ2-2	CASSDGTSANTGELFF	TGTGCCAGCTCAGACGGGACATCAGCGAACACCGGGGAGCTGTTTTTT
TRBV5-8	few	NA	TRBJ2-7	CASSLERRTWTSSYEQYF	TGTGCCAGCAGCTTGGAGCGGAGGACCTGGACGAGTTCCTACGAGCAGTACTTC
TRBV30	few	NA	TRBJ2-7	CAWSPVGILTASEQYF	TGTGCCTGGAGTCCTGTGGGGATTCTTACAGCCTCCGAGCAGTACTTC
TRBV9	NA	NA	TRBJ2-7	CASSVDRSSYEQYF	TGTGCCAGCAGCGTAGACAGGAGCTCCTACGAGCAGTACTTC
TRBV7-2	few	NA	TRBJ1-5	CASSLVPRGQPQHF	TGTGCCAGCAGCTTGGTCCCAAGGGGACAGCCCCAGCATTTT
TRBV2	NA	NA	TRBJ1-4	CASRTQGNEKLFF	TGTGCCAGCAGGACACAGGGTAACGAAAAACTGTTTTTT
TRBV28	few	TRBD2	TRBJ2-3	CASSLAGDSSTDTQYF	TGTGCCAGCAGTTTAGCGGGAGACAGTAGCACAGATACGCAGTATTTT
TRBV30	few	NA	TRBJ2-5	CAWSGGGAGETQYF	TGTGCCTGGAGTGGCGGGGGCGCAGGCGAGACCCAGTACTTC
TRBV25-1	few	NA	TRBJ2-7	CASIPNSWERGYEQYF	TGTGCCAGCATCCCGAACAGCTGGGAAAGGGGCTACGAGCAGTACTTC
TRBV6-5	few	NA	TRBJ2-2	CASSYSYTGELFF	TGTGCCAGCAGTTACTCTTACACCGGGGAGCTGTTTTTT
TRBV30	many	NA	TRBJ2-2	CAWVRGIGELFF	TGTGCCTGGGTACGGGGGATCGGGGAGCTGTTTTTT
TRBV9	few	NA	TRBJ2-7	CASSVASDRTYYEQYF	TGTGCCAGCAGCGTAGCTTCCGACAGGACCTACTACGAGCAGTACTTC
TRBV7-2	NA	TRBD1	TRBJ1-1	CASSPRTGKLMNTEAFF	TGTGCCAGCAGCCCGAGGACAGGGAAGCTCATGAACACTGAAGCTTTCTTT
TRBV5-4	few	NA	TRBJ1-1	CASSPGGKGDTEAFF	TGTGCCAGCAGCCCCGGGGGGAAGGGAGACACTGAAGCTTTCTTT
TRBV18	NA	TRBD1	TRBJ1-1	CASSPRDREDTEAFF	TGTGCCAGCTCACCGCGGGACAGGGAGGACACTGAAGCTTTCTTT
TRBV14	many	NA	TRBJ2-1	CASNGQGINEQFF	TGTGCCAGCAACGGGCAGGGGATCAATGAGCAGTTCTTC
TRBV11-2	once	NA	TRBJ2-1	CASSFLGINSYNEQFF	TGTGCCAGCAGCTTTTTAGGGATCAACTCCTACAATGAGCAGTTCTTC
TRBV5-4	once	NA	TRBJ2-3	CASSSQTHQGIGTDTQYF	TGTGCCAGCAGCTCCCAGACCCACCAGGGGATCGGTACAGATACGCAGTATTTT
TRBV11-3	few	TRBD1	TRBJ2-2	CASSSGTGGTGELFF	TGTGCCAGCAGCTCCGGGACAGGGGGCACCGGGGAGCTGTTTTTT
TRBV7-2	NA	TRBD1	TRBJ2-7	CASSLSGGGYEQYF	TGTGCCAGCAGCTTATCAGGGGGCGGCTACGAGCAGTACTTC
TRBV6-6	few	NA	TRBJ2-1	CASRWGTLYNEQFF	TGTGCCAGCAGGTGGGGGACACTTTACAATGAGCAGTTCTTC
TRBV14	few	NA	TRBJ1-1	CASSLTTVEAFF	TGTGCCAGCAGCCTGACTACGGTTGAAGCTTTCTTT
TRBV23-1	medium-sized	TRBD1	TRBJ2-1	CASSYGTGEMGSYNEQFF	TGCGCCAGCAGTTACGGGACAGGAGAAATGGGGTCCTACAATGAGCAGTTCTTC
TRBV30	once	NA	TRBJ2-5	CAWSVFQETQYF	TGTGCCTGGAGTGTATTCCAAGAGACCCAGTACTTC
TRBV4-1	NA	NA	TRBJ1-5	CASSPTGGNQPQHF	TGCGCCAGCAGCCCCACGGGTGGCAATCAGCCCCAGCATTTT
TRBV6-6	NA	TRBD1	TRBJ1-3	CASSLDRAASGNTIYF	TGTGCCAGCAGTTTGGACAGGGCAGCCTCTGGAAACACCATATATTTT
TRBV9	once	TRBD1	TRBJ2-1	CASSGQGQGSYNEQFF	TGTGCCAGCAGCGGACAGGGACAGGGTTCCTACAATGAGCAGTTCTTC
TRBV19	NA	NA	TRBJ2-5	CASSGTITSGETQYF	TGTGCCAGTAGCGGGACAATTACCTCTGGTGAGACCCAGTACTTC
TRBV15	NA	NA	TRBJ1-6	CATSRGWGGYNSPLHF	TGTGCCACCAGCAGAGGGTGGGGGGGTTATAATTCACCCCTCCACTTT
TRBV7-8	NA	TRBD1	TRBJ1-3	CASSLTGAASSSGNTIYF	TGTGCCAGCAGCTTGACAGGGGCCGCATCAAGCTCTGGAAACACCATATATTTT
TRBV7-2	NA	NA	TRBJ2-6	CASSLDSGANVLTF	TGTGCCAGCAGCTTAGACTCTGGGGCCAACGTCCTGACTTTC